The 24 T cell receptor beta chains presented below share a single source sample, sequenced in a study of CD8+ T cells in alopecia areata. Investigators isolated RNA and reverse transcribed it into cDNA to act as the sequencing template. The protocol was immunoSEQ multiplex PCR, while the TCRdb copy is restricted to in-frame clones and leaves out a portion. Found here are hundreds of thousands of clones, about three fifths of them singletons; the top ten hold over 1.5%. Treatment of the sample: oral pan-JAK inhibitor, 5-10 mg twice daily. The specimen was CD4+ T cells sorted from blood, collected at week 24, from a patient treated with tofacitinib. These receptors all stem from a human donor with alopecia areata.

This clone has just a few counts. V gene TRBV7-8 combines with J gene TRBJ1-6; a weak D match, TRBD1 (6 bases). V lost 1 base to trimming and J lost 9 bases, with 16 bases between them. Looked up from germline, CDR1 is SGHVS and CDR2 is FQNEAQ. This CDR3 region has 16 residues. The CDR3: CASSLGLQGIGSPLHF. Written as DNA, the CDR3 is TGTGCCAGCAGCTTAGGATTACAGGGAATTGGTTCACCCCTCCACTTT. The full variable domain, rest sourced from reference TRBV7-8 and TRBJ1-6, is GAGVSQSPRYKVAKRGQDVALRCDPISGHVSLFWYQQALGQGPEFLTYFQNEAQLDKSGLPSDRFFAERPEGSVSTLKIQRTQQEDSAVYLCASSLGLQGIGSPLHFGNGTRLTVT.

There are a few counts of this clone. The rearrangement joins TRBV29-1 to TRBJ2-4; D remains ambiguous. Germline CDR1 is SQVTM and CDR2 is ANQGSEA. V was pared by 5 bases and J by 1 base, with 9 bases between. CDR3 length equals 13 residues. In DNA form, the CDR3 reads TGCAGCGTTCCCATGGGGGCCAAAAACATTCAGTACTTC. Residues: CSVPMGAKNIQYF.

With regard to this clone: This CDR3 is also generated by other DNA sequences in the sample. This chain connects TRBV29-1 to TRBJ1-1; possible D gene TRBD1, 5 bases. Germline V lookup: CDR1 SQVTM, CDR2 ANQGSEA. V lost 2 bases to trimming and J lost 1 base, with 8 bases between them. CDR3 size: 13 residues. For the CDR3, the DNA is TGCAGCGTTGAAATAGGACAGAACACTGAAGCTTTCTTT. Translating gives CSVEIGQNTEAFF.

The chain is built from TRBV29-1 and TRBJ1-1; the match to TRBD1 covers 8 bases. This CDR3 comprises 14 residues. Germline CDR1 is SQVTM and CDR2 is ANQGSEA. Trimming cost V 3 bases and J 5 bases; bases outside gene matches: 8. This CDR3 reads CSVDRSGGRTEAFF. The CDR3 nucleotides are TGCAGCGTTGATAGGTCAGGGGGCCGTACTGAAGCTTTCTTT.

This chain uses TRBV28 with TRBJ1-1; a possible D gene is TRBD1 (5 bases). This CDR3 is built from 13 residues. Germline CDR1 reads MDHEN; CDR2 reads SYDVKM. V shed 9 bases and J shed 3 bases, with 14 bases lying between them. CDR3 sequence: CASRGVGDTEAFF. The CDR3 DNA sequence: TGTGCCAGTAGGGGTGTTGGGGACACTGAAGCTTTCTTT.

CDR3 amino acids: CASSDQQGTEAFF. CDR3 coding DNA: TGTGCCAGCAGTGATCAACAGGGCACTGAAGCTTTCTTT. V gene TRBV2 combines with J gene TRBJ1-1, with D possibly matching TRBD1 (6 bases). V was shortened by 3 bases and J by 4 bases, with 9 bases between the two germline ends. This CDR3 is built from 13 residues. Germline CDR1 and CDR2: SNHLY and FYNNEI.

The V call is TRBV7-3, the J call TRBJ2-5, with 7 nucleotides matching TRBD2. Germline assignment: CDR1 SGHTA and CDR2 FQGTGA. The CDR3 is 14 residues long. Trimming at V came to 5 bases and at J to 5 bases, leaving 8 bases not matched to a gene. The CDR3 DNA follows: TGTGCCAGCAGCAAATCCGGGGGGATGGAGACCCAGTACTTC. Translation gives CASSKSGGMETQYF. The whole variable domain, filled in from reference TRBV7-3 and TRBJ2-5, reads GAGVSQTPSNKVTEKGKYVELRCDPISGHTALYWYRQSLGQGPEFLIYFQGTGAADDSGLPNDRFFAVRPEGSVSTLKIQRTERGDSAVYLCASSKSGGMETQYFGPGTRLLVL.

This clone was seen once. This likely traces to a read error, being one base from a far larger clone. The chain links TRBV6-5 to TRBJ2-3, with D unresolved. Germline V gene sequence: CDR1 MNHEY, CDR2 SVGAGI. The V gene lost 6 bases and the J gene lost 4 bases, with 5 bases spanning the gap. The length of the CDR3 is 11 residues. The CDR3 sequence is CASSRSDTQYF. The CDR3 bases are TGTGCCAGCAGCCGTTCAGATACGCAGTATTTT.

CDR3 amino acids: CASSEQGGGNSPLHF. CDR3 in DNA: TGTGCCAGCAGTGAACAGGGGGGAGGTAATTCACCCCTCCACTTT. This rearrangement joins TRBV2 to TRBJ1-6; 7 nucleotides align to TRBD1. Germline V CDR1 and CDR2: SNHLY, FYNNEI. The CDR3 spans 15 residues. J gave up 6 bases and V 2 bases, and 4 bases lay outside the gene matches.

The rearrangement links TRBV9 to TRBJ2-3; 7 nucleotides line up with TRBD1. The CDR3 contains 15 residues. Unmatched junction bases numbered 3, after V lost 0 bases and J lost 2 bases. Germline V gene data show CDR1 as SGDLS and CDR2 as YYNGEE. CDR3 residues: CASSVGGQPTDTQYF. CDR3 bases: TGTGCCAGCAGCGTAGGGGGACAGCCCACAGATACGCAGTATTTT.

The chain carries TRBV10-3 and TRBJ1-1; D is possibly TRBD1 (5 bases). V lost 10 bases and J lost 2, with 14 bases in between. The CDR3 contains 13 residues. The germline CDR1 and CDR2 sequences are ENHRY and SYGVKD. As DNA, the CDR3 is TGTGCCACAGCACAACAGGACAACACTGAAGCTTTCTTT. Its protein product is CATAQQDNTEAFF.

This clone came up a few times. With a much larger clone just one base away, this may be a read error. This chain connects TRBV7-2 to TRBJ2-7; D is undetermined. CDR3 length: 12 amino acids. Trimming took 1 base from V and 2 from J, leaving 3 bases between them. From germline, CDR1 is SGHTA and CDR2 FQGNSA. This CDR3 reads CASSLGTYEQYF. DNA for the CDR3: TGTGCCAGCAGCTTAGGGACCTACGAGCAGTACTTC.

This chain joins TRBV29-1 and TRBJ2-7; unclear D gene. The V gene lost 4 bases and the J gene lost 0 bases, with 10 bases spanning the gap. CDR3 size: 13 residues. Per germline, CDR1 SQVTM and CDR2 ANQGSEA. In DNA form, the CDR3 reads TGCAGCGTTGTAGGTCTTTACTCCTACGAGCAGTACTTC. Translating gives CSVVGLYSYEQYF.

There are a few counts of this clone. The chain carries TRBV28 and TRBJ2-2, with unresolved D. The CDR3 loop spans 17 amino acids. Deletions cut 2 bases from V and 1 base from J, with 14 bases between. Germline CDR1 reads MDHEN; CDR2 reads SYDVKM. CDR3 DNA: TGTGCCAGCAGTTTAAGGATGGGGAAAGGGAACACCGGGGAGCTGTTTTTT. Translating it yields CASSLRMGKGNTGELFF.

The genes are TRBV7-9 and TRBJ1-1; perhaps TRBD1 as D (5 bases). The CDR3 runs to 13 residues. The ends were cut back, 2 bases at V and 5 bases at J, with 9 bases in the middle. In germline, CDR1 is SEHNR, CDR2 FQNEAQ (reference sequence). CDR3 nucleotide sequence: TGTGCCAGCAGCTTACAGGGAGGAACTGAAGCTTTCTTT. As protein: CASSLQGGTEAFF. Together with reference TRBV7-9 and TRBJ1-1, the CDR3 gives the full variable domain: DTGVSQNPRHKITKRGQNVTFRCDPISEHNRLYWYRQTLGQGPEFLTYFQNEAQLEKSRLLSDRFSAERPKGSFSTLEIQRTEQGDSAMYLCASSLQGGTEAFFGQGTRLTVV.

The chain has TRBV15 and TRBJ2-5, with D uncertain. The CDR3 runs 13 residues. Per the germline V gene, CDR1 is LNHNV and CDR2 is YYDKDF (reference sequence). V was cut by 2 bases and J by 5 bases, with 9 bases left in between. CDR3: CATSRSPSETQYF. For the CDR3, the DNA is TGTGCCACCAGCAGATCCCCGTCGGAGACCCAGTACTTC.

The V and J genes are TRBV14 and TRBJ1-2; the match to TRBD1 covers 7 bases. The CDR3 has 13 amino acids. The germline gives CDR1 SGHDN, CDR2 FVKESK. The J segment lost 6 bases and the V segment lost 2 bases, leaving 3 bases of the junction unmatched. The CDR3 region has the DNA TGTGCCAGCAGCCAACTACAGGGGAATGGCTACACCTTC. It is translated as CASSQLQGNGYTF.

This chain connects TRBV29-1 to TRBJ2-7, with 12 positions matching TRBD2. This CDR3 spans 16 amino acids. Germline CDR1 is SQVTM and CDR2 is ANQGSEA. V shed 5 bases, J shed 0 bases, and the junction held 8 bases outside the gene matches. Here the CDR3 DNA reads TGCAGCGTTTCCCGACTAGCGGGGGCCAGCTCCTACGAGCAGTACTTC. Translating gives CSVSRLAGASSYEQYF.

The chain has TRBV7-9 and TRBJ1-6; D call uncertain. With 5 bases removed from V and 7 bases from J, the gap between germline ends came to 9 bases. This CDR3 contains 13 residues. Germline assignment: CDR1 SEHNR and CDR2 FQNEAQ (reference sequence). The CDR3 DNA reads TGTGCCAGCAGCACCCTGGGGAATTCACCCCTCCACTTT. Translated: CASSTLGNSPLHF. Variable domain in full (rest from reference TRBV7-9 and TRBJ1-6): DTGVSQNPRHKITKRGQNVTFRCDPISEHNRLYWYRQTLGQGPEFLTYFQNEAQLEKSRLLSDRFSAERPKGSFSTLEIQRTEQGDSAMYLCASSTLGNSPLHFGNGTRLTVT.

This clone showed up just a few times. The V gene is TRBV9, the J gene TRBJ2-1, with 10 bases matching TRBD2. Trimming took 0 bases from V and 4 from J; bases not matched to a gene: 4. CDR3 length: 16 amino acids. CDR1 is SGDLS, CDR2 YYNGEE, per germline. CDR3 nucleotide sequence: TGTGCCAGCAGCGTAGGAACTAGCGGGGAGTACAATGAGCAGTTCTTC. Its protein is CASSVGTSGEYNEQFF.

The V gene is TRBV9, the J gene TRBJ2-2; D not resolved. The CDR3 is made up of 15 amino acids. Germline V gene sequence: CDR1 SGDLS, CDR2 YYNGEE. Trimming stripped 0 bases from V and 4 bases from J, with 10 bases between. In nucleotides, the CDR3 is TGTGCCAGCAGCGTAGGGGTAGTCAGCACCGGGGAGCTGTTTTTT. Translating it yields CASSVGVVSTGELFF.

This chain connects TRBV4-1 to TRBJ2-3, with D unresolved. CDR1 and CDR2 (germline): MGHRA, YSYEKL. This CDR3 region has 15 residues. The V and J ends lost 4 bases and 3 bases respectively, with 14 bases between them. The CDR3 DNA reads TGCGCCAGCAGCCGGCCTAAAAAAGGGACAGATACGCAGTATTTT. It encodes CASSRPKKGTDTQYF.

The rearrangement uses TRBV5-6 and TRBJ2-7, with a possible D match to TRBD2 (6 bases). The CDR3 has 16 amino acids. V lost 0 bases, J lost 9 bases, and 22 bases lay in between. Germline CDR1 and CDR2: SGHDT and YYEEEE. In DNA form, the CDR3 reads TGTGCCAGCAGCTTGGTAGGAGGGTCAGAACAAAGCGGGCAGTACTTC. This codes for CASSLVGGSEQSGQYF.

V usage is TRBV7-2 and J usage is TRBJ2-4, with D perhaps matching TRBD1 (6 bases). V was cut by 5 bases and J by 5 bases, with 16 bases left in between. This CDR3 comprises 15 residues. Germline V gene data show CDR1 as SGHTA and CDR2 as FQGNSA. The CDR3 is CASSRYRASQNIQYF. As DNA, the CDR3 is TGTGCCAGCAGCCGTTACAGGGCTTCTCAAAACATTCAGTACTTC.